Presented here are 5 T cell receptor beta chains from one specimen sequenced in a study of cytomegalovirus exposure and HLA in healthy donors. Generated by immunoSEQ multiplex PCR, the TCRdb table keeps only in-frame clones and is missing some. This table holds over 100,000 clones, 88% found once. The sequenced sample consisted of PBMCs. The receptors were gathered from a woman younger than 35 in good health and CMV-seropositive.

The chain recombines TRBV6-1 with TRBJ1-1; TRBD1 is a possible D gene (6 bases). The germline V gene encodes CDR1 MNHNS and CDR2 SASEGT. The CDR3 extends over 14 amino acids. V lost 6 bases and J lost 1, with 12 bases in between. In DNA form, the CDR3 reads TGTGCCAGCAGCACCCTAGGGGGGAACACTGAAGCTTTCTTT. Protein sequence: CASSTLGGNTEAFF.

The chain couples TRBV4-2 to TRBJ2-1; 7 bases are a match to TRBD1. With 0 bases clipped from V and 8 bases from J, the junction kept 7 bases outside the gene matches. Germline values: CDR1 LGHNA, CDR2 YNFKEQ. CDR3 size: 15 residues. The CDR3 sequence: CASSQEVGGGYEQFF. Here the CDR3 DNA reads TGTGCCAGCAGCCAAGAAGTAGGGGGCGGCTATGAGCAGTTCTTC.

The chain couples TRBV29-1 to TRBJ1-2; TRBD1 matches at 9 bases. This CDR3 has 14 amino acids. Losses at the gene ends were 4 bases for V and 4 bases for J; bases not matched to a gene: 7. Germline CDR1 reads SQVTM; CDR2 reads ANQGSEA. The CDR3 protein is CSVVNRGLLYGYTF. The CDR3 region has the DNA TGCAGCGTTGTCAACAGGGGGCTACTCTATGGCTACACCTTC. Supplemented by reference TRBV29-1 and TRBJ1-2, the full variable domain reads SAVISQKPSRDICQRGTSLTIQCQVDSQVTMMFWYRQQPGQSLTLIATANQGSEATYESGFVIDKFPISRPNLTFSTLTVSNMSPEDSSIYLCSVVNRGLLYGYTFGSGTRLTVV.

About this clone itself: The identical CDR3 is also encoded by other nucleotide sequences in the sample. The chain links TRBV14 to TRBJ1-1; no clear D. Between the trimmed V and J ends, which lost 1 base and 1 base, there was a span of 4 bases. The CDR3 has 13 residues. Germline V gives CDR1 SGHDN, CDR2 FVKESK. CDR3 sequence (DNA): TGTGCCAGCAGCCAAGTGAGGAACACTGAAGCTTTCTTT. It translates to CASSQVRNTEAFF.

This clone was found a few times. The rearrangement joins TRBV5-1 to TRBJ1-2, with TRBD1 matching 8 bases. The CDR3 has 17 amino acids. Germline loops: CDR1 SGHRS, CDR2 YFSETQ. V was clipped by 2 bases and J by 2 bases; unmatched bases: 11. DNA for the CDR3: TGCGCCAGCAGCTTTCCCGCAGGGGGCGCGTCCAACTATGGCTACACCTTC. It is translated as CASSFPAGGASNYGYTF.